This T cell receptor beta chain came from a study of T cell responses to AZD1222 COVID-19 vaccine. As to this clone: Its antigen remains unidentified.

The length of the CDR3 is 14 residues. CDR1 and CDR2 from the germline V gene are ENHRY and SYGVKD. V lost 1 base to trimming and J lost 5 bases, with 9 bases between them. Overall study results and limits: Among AZD1222 vaccinees, only five or six were seropositive at baseline. Spike-specific TCR repertoires showed rising breadth and depth after two AZD1222 doses. Clonal diversity was possibly underestimated, and white British individuals and females predominated among donors. Scientists sampled the repertoires only once the peak T cell response had passed.

Libraries were prepared by immunoSEQ multiplex PCR; TCRdb keeps only in-frame clonotypes and omits some of them. The sample holds about 150,000 clones; about nine tenths are singletons and the top ten take less than 3.5%. This TCR was recovered from an adult who received the AZD1222 COVID-19 vaccine. This sample comprised peripheral blood, obtained 28 days after the second AZD1222 dose. The chain couples TRBV10-3 to TRBJ1-5; D unclear. CDR3: CAISELGWDQPQHF. DNA for the CDR3: TGTGCCATCAGTGAGTTGGGTTGGGATCAGCCCCAGCATTTT.